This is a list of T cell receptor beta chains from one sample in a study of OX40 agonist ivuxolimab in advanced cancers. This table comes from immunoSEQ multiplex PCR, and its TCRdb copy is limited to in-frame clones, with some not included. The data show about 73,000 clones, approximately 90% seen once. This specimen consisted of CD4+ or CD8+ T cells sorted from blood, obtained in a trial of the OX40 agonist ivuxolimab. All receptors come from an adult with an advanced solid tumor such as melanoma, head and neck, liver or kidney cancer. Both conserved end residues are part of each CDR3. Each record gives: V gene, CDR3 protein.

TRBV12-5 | CASGLVRPGGLNEQFF
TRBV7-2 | CASSPTLAGATYNEQFF
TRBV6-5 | CASSTWRGGTYEQYF
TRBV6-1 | CASSEVSGPFEQYF
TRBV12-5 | CASGPPGRADTQYF
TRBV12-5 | CASGFGTGSTEAFF
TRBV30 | CAWSSSSYNEQFF
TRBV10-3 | CAISGGDLRTEQYF
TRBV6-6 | CASSSLGEYNEQFF
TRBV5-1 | CASSGGRDQETQYF
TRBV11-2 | CASSPIAKNIQYF
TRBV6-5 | CASVKDSSGNTIYF
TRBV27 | CASSLSRGHTEAFF
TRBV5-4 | CASSLRQHTEAFF
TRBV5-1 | CASSRTGETEAFF
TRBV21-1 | CASSKVADNNEQFF
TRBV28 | CASSWTGGEKLFF
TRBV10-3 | CAIAGGWETQYF
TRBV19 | CASIAAPGPNYGYTF
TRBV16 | CASSQSGQGNYGYTF
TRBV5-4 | CASSTDSISGNTIYF
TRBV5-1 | CASSWTGSRYEQYF
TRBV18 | CASSDSGRSYEQYF
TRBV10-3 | CAIRSREGTPNTEAFF
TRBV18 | CASSPLLPGQTSTNEKLFF
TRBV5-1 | CASSQGRINEKLFF
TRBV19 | CASSIGSGRAKSYEQYF
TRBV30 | CAWSSGQANNSPLHF
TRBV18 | CASSPRSGSSTDTQYF
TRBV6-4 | CASSEDSTMNTEAFF
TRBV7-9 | CASTRGGTGEIGTMAFF
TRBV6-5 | CASGAGFDNEQFF
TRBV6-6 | CASRMTGGNGQPQHF
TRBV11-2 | CASSFDSNQPQHF
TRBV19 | CASSIRGTYEQYF
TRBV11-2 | CASSLSGGAVYGYTF
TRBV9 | CASSVRDRGEAFF
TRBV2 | CASSGSLMGTGELFF
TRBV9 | CASSASPSGNTEAFF
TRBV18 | CASSIAGTSYNEQFF
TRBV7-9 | CASSRRQGSGVEETQYF
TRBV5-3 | CARSSPWCSGSTDTQYF
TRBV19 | CASSPGGGRGNTGELFF
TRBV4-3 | CASSQSPLGSGANVLTF
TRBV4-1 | CASSQEEYTDTQYF
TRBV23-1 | CASSHQWGVDISTGELFF
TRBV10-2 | CASSDPWDRAFRRRNQPQHF
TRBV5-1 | CASSSGTGIRNEQFF
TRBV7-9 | CASSLASGRVNEQFF
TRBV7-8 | CASSAPGLAGVVTDTQYF
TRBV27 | CASSGEGINYGYTF
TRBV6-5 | CASRPGTSGRNEQYF
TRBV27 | CASSLGANTGELFF
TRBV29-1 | CSSETQYF
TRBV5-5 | CASSLVPSGSVIGEQYF